This record covers a single TCR beta chain. Germline V gene data show CDR1 as SGHAT and CDR2 as FQNNGV. The CDR3 has 16 residues. The data are from a study of monozygotic twins with inflammatory bowel disease. Template switching incorporated UMIs with a 6-nucleotide sample barcode. TCRdb reprocessed the 5' RACE reads, with one entry per CDR3 protein and no DNA. Recorded for this sample: some 400,000 distinct CDR3 sequences. V is TRBV11-2 and J is TRBJ2-3; the D gene TCRdb calls, TRBD1, cannot be checked with no DNA. The receptor's source is a human donor with ulcerative colitis or Crohn's disease, or a healthy co-twin of an affected twin (not recorded which). The sample was blood. The CDR3: CASQPNFPRITDTQYF.